This entry describes one T cell receptor beta chain. Its antigen is as yet unknown. This sample also contains other DNA sequences that code for the same CDR3. Sequencing was performed with immunoSEQ multiplex PCR; in TCRdb, only in-frame clones are kept and a portion is missing. The sample has about 180,000 clones, about 90% seen once. The data belong to a study of T cell responses to AZD1222 COVID-19 vaccine. The V and J ends lost 5 bases and 5 bases, in that order; junction bases with no gene match: 9. Germline V gene data show CDR1 as SGHVS and CDR2 as FQNEAQ. The CDR3 is 15 amino acids. Study conclusions and caveats: The repertoires were collected only after the peak T cell response. Clonal diversity was possibly underestimated; the donors were predominantly white British and more often female. Within unmutated variant regions lay the reported targets of nearly half of spike-specific TCRs.

The chain has TRBV7-8 and TRBJ1-1; 9 nucleotides agree with TRBD1. The origin of this receptor is an adult who received the AZD1222 COVID-19 vaccine. Sample: peripheral blood, taken 28 days after the second AZD1222 dose. CDR3 DNA sequence: TGTGCCAGCAGCGCTAGTGACAGGGGGGGAACTGAAGCTTTCTTT. Protein product: CASSASDRGGTEAFF.